A selection of T cell receptor beta chains follows, all from one sample in a study of cytomegalovirus exposure and HLA in healthy donors. TCRdb's copy holds only in-frame clones and misses some; the assay was immunoSEQ multiplex PCR. The table records almost 95,000 clones, around three fifths of them present only once. Sequenced sample: PBMCs. The receptors derive from a man aged 25-45 years in good health and CMV-seronegative. Each CDR3 is given with its conserved first and last residue. D genes are given only for firm matches. Expanded clones get a size class; other rows say once, few or many, or leave the size out.

few	TRBJ2-6	TRBV2	NA	TGTGCCAGCAATGTAGTCTCTGGGGCCAACGTCCTGACTTTC	CASNVVSGANVLTF
NA	TRBJ1-2	TRBV6-5	TRBD1	TGTGCCAGCAGTTGGACAGGGGCGTATGGCTACACCTTC	CASSWTGAYGYTF
NA	TRBJ2-3	TRBV6-6	TRBD2	TGTGCCAGCAGTTCCCCTAGCGGGAGCGCAGATACGCAGTATTTT	CASSSPSGSADTQYF
few	TRBJ2-7	TRBV4-1	TRBD2	TGCGCCAGCAGCCCGCCGGCTAGCGGTAGACGGAACGAGCAGTACTTC	CASSPPASGRRNEQYF
once	TRBJ2-7	TRBV2	TRBD1	TGTGCCAGCAGTGTTTTGGACAGGGATTACGAGCAGTACTTC	CASSVLDRDYEQYF
few	TRBJ2-7	TRBV19	NA	TGTGCCAGTAGTGCCAGGGTAAGGAACGAGCAGTACTTC	CASSARVRNEQYF
NA	TRBJ1-1	TRBV7-6	TRBD1	TGTGCCAGCAGCCTGACAGGGGGCTCTAACACTGAAGCTTTCTTT	CASSLTGGSNTEAFF
NA	TRBJ2-3	TRBV9	NA	TGTGCCAGCAGCGTAGAGCAGCGGAGCACAGATACGCAGTATTTT	CASSVEQRSTDTQYF
NA	TRBJ2-1	TRBV6-1	TRBD2	TGTGCCAGCAGCCGACTAGCGGGGGGGTTAAATGAGCAGTTCTTC	CASSRLAGGLNEQFF
few	TRBJ2-7	TRBV7-6	TRBD1	TGTGCCACCTCAGGACAGGGGACCTACGAGCAGTACTTC	CATSGQGTYEQYF
once	TRBJ2-7	TRBV18	TRBD1	TGTGCCAGCTCAAACCGGGACAGGGGGTCCTACGAGCAGTACTTC	CASSNRDRGSYEQYF
NA	TRBJ1-1	TRBV4-1	TRBD1	TGCGCCAGCAGCCAAGATCCCCGCGACAGGGTTAGCGCTGAAGCTTTCTTT	CASSQDPRDRVSAEAFF
NA	TRBJ2-7	TRBV5-8	NA	TGTGCCAGCAGCTTGTCCAGGGGAAGGAATTACGAGCAGTACTTC	CASSLSRGRNYEQYF
few	TRBJ2-7	TRBV27	NA	TGTGCCAGCAGTTTATCGATGGCGGCCAGATACGAGCAGTACTTC	CASSLSMAARYEQYF
NA	TRBJ1-1	TRBV7-8	NA	TGTGCCAGCAGCTTAGTTAACAGGCCGAACACTGAAGCTTTCTTT	CASSLVNRPNTEAFF
NA	TRBJ2-1	TRBV6-4	NA	TGTGCCAGCAGTGACAACATGAGGAATGAGCAGTTCTTC	CASSDNMRNEQFF
few	TRBJ1-1	TRBV4-3	TRBD1	TGCGCCAGCAGCCAACCCGACAGGGGGCTAACTGAAGCTTTCTTT	CASSQPDRGLTEAFF
NA	TRBJ2-5	TRBV7-9	NA	TGTGCCAGCAGCTTACGGACTGAGACGGAGACCCAGTACTTC	CASSLRTETETQYF
NA	TRBJ2-7	TRBV6-1	TRBD1	TGTGCCAGCAGTCAGGACAGGTTGACCGCCTACGAGCAGTACTTC	CASSQDRLTAYEQYF
NA	TRBJ2-3	TRBV7-3	TRBD2	TGTGCCAGCAGCAAGACTAGCGGGGACGGGGATACGCAGTATTTT	CASSKTSGDGDTQYF
NA	TRBJ1-6	TRBV7-9	NA	TGTGCCAGCAGCCTCTCCGGCAGAGGCAATTCACCCCTCCACTTT	CASSLSGRGNSPLHF
NA	TRBJ2-6	TRBV19	NA	TGTGCCAGTGCACGGTCCGGGTCTGGGGCCAACGTCCTGACTTTC	CASARSGSGANVLTF
few	TRBJ1-2	TRBV6-6	NA	TGTGCCAGCATTTCGACTTTGGTCGGGAACTATGGCTACACCTTC	CASISTLVGNYGYTF
few	TRBJ2-7	TRBV7-3	TRBD1	TGTGCCAGCAGCTTAGGGACAGGGGGTCCCAATACCTACGAGCAGTACTTC	CASSLGTGGPNTYEQYF
NA	TRBJ2-1	TRBV27	NA	TGTGCCAGCAAGGGACTGGATGAGCAGTTCTTC	CASKGLDEQFF
NA	TRBJ2-1	TRBV18	TRBD2	TGTGCCAGCTCACTCATGACTAGCGGGAGTTTCAATGAGCAGTTCTTC	CASSLMTSGSFNEQFF
once	TRBJ2-6	TRBV15	TRBD1	TGTGCCACCAGCAGAGATCCCAGGGGGCTAGGATTCTCTGGGGCCAACGTCCTGACTTTC	CATSRDPRGLGFSGANVLTF
NA	TRBJ1-1	TRBV28	TRBD1	TGTGCCAGCAGACCAGGGACAGTTAAAGCTTTCTTT	CASRPGTVKAFF
NA	TRBJ1-1	TRBV4-1	TRBD1	TGCGCCAGCAGCCAAGGGAGGGGGCGCGATGAAGCTTTCTTT	CASSQGRGRDEAFF
NA	TRBJ2-2	TRBV4-3	NA	TGCGCCAGCAGCCCTAACACCGGGGAGCTGTTTTTT	CASSPNTGELFF
NA	TRBJ2-1	TRBV25-1	TRBD1	TGTGCCAGCAGTGACCGGGACAGGGGGAATCAACAGTTCTTC	CASSDRDRGNQQFF
NA	TRBJ2-7	TRBV28	NA	TGTGCCAGCAGTTTCACAGGGTCGGGCGAGCAGTACTTC	CASSFTGSGEQYF
NA	TRBJ2-2	TRBV27	NA	TGTGCCAGCAGAACGGTCACGAACACCGGGGAGCTGTTTTTT	CASRTVTNTGELFF
NA	TRBJ2-7	TRBV4-2	NA	TGTGCCAGCAGCCAAGACCAACTCTCCTACCAGCCGTTCCGCAGGGTATGGTACGAGCAGTACTTC	CASSQDQLSYQPFRRVWYEQYF
NA	TRBJ2-5	TRBV5-1	TRBD1	TGCGCCAGCAGCTCCGGGACAGGGGGGCAAGAGACCCAGTACTTC	CASSSGTGGQETQYF
NA	TRBJ1-5	TRBV11-2	NA	TGTGCCAGCAGCTTAGGTCCAGGTCAAAATCAGCCCCAGCATTTT	CASSLGPGQNQPQHF
NA	TRBJ2-1	TRBV7-9	TRBD2	TGTGCCAGCAGCTACGGACTAGAACACAATGAGCAGTTCTTC	CASSYGLEHNEQFF
NA	TRBJ2-5	TRBV11-2	TRBD2	TGTGCCAGCAAAAGGGAGGGAAGGGAAGAGACCCAGTACTTC	CASKREGREETQYF
NA	TRBJ1-1	TRBV13	TRBD1	TGTGCCAGCAGCGTCACACAGGGGGGCACTGAAGCTTTCTTT	CASSVTQGGTEAFF
NA	TRBJ2-7	TRBV4-1	NA	TGCGCCAGCAGCCAAGATCAGCGCCTCTACGAGCAGTACTTC	CASSQDQRLYEQYF